This T cell receptor (beta chain) was identified in a study of cytomegalovirus exposure and HLA in healthy donors. As for the study in general: It was reported in a later analysis that the same platform had been used for the 120 or so validation repertoires as for the 550 to 700 first-cohort repertoires. General study findings and limits: The authors enumerated 150 to 200 TCR beta chains as linked to cytomegalovirus. One later analysis, an examination of the 120 or so validation repertoires, found that first-cohort TCR clusters tended to co-occur in them.

Separation from the roughly 670-subject first cohort characterized the roughly 120-subject validation cohort, to which the donors belonged. This clone was detected a few times. The antigen is not known. Produced via immunoSEQ multiplex PCR; TCRdb's table is partial and in-frame only. The sample yields more than 20,000 clones, around 97% seen once. Germline V CDR1 and CDR2: SGHTA, FQGNSA. This CDR3 contains 15 residues. Losses at the gene ends were 5 bases for V and 6 bases for J; bases not matched to a gene: 12. This receptor was taken from a young man in good health and CMV-seropositive. The chain uses TRBV7-2 and TRBJ1-2, with 7 bases lining up with TRBD1. The specimen sequenced was PBMCs. CDR3 sequence reads: CASSLGQEMGNGYTF. CDR3 DNA sequence: TGTGCCAGCAGCCTTGGACAGGAGATGGGAAATGGCTACACCTTC. Together with reference TRBV7-2 and TRBJ1-2, the CDR3 gives the full variable domain: GAGVSQSPSNKVTEKGKDVELRCDPISGHTALYWYRQSLGQGLEFLIYFQGNSAPDKSGLPSDRFSAERTGGSVSTLTIQRTQQEDSAVYLCASSLGQEMGNGYTFGSGTRLTVV.